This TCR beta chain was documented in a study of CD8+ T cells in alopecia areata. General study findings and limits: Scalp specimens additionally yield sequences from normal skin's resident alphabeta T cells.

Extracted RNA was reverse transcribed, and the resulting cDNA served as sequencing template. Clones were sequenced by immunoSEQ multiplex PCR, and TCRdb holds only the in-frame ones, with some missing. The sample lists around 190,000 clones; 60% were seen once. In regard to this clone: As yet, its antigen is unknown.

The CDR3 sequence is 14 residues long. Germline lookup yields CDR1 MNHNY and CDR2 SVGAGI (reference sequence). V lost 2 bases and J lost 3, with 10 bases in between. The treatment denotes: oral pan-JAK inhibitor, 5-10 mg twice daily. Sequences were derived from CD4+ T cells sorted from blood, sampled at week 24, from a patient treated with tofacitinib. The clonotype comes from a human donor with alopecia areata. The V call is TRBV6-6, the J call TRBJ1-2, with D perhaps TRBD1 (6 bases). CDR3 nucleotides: TGTGCCAGCAGTTACGGGGGGCTTGACTATGGCTACACCTTC. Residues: CASSYGGLDYGYTF.